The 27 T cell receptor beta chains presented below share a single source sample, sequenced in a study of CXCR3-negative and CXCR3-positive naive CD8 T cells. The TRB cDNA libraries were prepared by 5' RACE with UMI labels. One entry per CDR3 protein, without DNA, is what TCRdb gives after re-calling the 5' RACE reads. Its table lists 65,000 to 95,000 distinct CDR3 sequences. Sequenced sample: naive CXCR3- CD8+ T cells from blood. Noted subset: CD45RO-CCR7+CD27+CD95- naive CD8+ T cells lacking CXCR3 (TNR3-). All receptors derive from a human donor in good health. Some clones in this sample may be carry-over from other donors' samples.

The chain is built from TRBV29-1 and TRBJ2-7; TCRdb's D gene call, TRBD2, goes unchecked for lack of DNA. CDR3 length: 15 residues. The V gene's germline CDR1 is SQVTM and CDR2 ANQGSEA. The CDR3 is CSVLPEREGFYEQYF.

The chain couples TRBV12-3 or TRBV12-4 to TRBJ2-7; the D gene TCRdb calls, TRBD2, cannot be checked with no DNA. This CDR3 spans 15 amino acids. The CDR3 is CASSPVGLAGVEQYF.

The CDR3 loop is CSVDGDRGVNEQFF. This chain joins TRBV29-1 and TRBJ2-1; no DNA is available, so the TRBD1 call from TCRdb remains unchecked. The length of the CDR3 is 14 residues. The germline CDR1 and CDR2 sequences are SQVTM and ANQGSEA.

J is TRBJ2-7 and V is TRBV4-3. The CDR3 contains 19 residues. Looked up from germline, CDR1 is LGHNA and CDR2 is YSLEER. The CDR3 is CASSQDHSRLETPSYEQYF.

The CDR3 spells CASSLAGPSSYEQYF. The chain employs TRBV5-1 and TRBJ2-7; TCRdb outputs TRBD2, but without DNA this stays unchecked. In germline, CDR1 is SGHRS, CDR2 YFSETQ. The CDR3 extends over 15 amino acids.

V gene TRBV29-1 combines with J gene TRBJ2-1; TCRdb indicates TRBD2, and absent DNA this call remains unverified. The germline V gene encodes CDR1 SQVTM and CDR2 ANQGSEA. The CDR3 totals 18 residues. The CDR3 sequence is CSVEMWTSGSSSYNEQFF.

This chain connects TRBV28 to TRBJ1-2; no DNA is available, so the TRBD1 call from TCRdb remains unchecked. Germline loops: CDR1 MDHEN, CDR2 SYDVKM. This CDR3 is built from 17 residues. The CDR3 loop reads CASSLLETGPSIYGYTF.

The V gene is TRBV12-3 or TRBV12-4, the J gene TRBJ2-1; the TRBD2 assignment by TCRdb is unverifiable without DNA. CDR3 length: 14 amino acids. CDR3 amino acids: CASSQSGRGGEQFF.

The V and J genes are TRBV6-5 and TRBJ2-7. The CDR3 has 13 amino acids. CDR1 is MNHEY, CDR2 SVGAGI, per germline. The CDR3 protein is CASSHGPLYEQYF.

The chain's CDR3 is CASGTGAYNEQFF. The V and J genes are TRBV7-6 and TRBJ2-1; TCRdb selects TRBD1, and the lack of DNA leaves this call unchecked. Germline CDR1 reads SGHVS; CDR2 reads FNYEAQ. The CDR3 contains 13 residues. Drawing the rest from reference TRBV7-6 and TRBJ2-1, the complete variable domain is GAGVSQSPRYKVTKRGQDVALRCDPISGHVSLYWYRQALGQGPEFLTYFNYEAQQDKSGLPNDRFSAERPEGSISTLTIQRTEQRDSAMYRCASGTGAYNEQFFGPGTRLTVL.

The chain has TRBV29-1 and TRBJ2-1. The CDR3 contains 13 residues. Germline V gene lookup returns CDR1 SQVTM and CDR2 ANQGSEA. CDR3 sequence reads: CSVESGRNNEQFF.

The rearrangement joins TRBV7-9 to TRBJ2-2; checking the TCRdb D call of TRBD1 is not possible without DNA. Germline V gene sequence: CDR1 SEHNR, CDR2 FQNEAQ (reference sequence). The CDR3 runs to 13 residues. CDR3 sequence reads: CASSSPGSGELFF.

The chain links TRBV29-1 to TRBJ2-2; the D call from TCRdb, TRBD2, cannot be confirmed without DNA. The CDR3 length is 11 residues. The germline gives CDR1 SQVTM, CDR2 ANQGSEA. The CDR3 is CSARGAGELFF.

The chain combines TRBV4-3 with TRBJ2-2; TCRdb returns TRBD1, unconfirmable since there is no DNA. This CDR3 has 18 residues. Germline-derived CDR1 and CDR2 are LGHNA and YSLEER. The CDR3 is CASSQAFPGTGATGELFF.

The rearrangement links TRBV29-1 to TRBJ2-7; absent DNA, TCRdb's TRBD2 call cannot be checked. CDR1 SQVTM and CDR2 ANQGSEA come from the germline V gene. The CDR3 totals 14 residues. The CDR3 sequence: CSGISGGRSYEQYF.

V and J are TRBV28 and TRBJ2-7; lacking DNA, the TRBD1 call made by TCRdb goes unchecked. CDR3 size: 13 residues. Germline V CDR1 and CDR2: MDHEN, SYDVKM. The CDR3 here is CATTDRDIYEQYF.

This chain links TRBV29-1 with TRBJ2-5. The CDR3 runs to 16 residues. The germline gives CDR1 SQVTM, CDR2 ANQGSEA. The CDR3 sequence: CSVEHLTDRNQETQYF.

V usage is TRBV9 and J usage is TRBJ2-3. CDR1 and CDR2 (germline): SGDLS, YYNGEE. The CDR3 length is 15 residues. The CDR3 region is CASSVDGTSGDTQYF.

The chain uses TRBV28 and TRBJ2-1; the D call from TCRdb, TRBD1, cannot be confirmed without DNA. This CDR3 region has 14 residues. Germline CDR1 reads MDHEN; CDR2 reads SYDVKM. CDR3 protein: CASSLSRAHNEQFF.

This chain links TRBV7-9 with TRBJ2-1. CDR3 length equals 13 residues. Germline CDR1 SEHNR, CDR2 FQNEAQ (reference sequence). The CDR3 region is CASSLVGFNEQFF.

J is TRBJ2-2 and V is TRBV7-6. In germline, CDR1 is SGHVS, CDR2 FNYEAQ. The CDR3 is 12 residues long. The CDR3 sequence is CASSLATWELFF.

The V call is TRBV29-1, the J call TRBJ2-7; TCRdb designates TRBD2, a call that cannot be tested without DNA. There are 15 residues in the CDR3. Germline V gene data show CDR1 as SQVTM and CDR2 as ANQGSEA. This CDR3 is CSVARTEDWRYEQYF.

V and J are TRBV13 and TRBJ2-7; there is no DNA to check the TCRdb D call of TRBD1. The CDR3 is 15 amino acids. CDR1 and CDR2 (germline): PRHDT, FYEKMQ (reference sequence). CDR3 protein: CASSAGQGTSYEQYF. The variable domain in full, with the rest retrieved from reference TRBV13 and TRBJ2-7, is AAGVIQSPRHLIKEKRETATLKCYPIPRHDTVYWYQQGPGQDPQFLISFYEKMQSDKGSIPDRFSAQQFSDYHSELNMSSLELGDSALYFCASSAGQGTSYEQYFGPGTRLTVT.

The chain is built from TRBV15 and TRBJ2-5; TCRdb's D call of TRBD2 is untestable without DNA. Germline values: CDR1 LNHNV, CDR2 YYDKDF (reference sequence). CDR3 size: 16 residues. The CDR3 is CATSRERAGQTAAQYF. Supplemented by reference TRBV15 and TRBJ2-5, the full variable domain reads DAMVIQNPRYQVTQFGKPVTLSCSQTLNHNVMYWYQQKSSQAPKLLFHYYDKDFNNEADTPDNFQSRRPNTSFCFLDIRSPGLGDTAMYLCATSRERAGQTAAQYFGPGTRLLVL.

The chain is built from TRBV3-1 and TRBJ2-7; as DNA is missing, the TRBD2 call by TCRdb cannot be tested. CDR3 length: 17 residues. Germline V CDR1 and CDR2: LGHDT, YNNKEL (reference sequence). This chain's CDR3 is CASSQDLLVIGSDEQYF.

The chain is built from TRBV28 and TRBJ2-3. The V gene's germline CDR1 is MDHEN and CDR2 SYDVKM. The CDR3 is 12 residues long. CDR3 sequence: CASSATTDTQYF.

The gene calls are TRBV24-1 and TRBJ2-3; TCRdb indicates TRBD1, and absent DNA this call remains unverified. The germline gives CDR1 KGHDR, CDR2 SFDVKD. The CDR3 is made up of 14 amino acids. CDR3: CATSDLGQLDTQYF.